This TCR beta chain was profiled in a study of T cells in localized non-small cell lung cancer. The data were produced by immunoSEQ multiplex PCR, yet TCRdb's version contains in-frame clones alone and is incomplete. In the table there are some 130,000 clones, about 90% of which are singletons. The germline V gene encodes CDR1 LGHNA and CDR2 YNFKEQ. The CDR3 loop spans 15 amino acids. With V trimmed by 0 bases and J by 6 bases, 3 bases remained unmatched. The gene calls are TRBV4-2 and TRBJ2-1, with 9 bases aligning to TRBD2. The sequence came from a female donor of 60 years or more with stage I lung adenocarcinoma. The starting material was peripheral blood, obtained before any cancer treatment. In nucleotides, the CDR3 is TGTGCCAGCAGCCAAGAAGAGGGACTAGCCAATGAGCAGTTCTTC. Encoded protein: CASSQEEGLANEQFF.